The 20 T cell receptor beta chains below come from one sample, sequenced in a study of blood T cell repertoires in COVID-19. TCRdb's copy holds only in-frame clones and misses some; the assay was immunoSEQ multiplex PCR. The data hold over 100,000 clones, with around four fifths observed a single time. Sequenced input: peripheral blood. Every receptor here comes from a woman in her seventies with acute or convalescent COVID-19.

The chain carries TRBV7-6 and TRBJ2-1, with TRBD2 matching over 8 bases. Germline V CDR1 and CDR2: SGHVS, FNYEAQ. With V trimmed by 5 bases and J by 2 bases, 5 bases remained unmatched. CDR3 length equals 15 residues. The CDR3 is CASSASSGPYNEQFF. The CDR3 DNA reads TGTGCCAGCAGCGCCTCTAGCGGGCCCTACAATGAGCAGTTCTTC.

This clone was seen a few times. The chain has TRBV7-6 and TRBJ2-5, with D possibly TRBD1 on 7 matching bases. V was pared by 5 bases and J by 5 bases, with 18 bases between. The germline V gene has CDR1 SGHVS and CDR2 FNYEAQ. The length of the CDR3 is 15 residues. CDR3 DNA: TGTGCCAGCAGCCCAGGGGGGAGCGCACCGGAGACCCAGTACTTC. Translated, it gives CASSPGGSAPETQYF.

The chain links TRBV6-5 to TRBJ2-3; 8 nucleotides match TRBD2. CDR3 length: 15 amino acids. Germline V gene lookup returns CDR1 MNHEY and CDR2 SVGAGI. V gave up 1 base and J gave up 2 bases; unmatched junction bases: 2. The CDR3 DNA sequence: TGTGCCAGCAGTTACTTAGCGGGGAACACAGATACGCAGTATTTT. It codes for CASSYLAGNTDTQYF.

The chain links TRBV24-1 to TRBJ1-5; 7 bases map to TRBD1. Losses at the gene ends were 4 bases for V and 5 bases for J; bases not matched to a gene: 10. CDR1 KGHDR and CDR2 SFDVKD come from the germline V gene. This CDR3 comprises 16 residues. The CDR3 bases are TGTGCCACCAGTGAAACCACAGGGGTTGGGGATCAGCCCCAGCATTTT. Protein: CATSETTGVGDQPQHF.

The rearrangement uses TRBV6-5 and TRBJ2-1, with a weak D call TRBD2 (5 bases). V lost 9 bases and J 6 bases, leaving 9 bases between the germline ends. Germline V gene data show CDR1 as MNHEY and CDR2 as SVGAGI. CDR3 length equals 11 residues. The CDR3 spells CASGGSNEQFF. The CDR3 coding sequence is TGTGCCAGTGGTGGGAGCAATGAGCAGTTCTTC.

This clone appeared a few times. This chain links TRBV5-1 with TRBJ1-1, with 9 nucleotides matching TRBD1. CDR3 size: 18 residues. Germline loops: CDR1 SGHRS, CDR2 YFSETQ. After removal of 1 base from V and 1 base from J, the junction contained 11 bases not matched to a gene. CDR3 region: CASSLWGQGGSTNTEAFF. DNA of the CDR3: TGCGCCAGCAGCTTGTGGGGACAGGGTGGGAGTACGAACACTGAAGCTTTCTTT.

The chain joins TRBV25-1 to TRBJ1-1, with D possibly being TRBD1 (5 bases). Trimming removed 7 bases at V and 1 base at J, with 10 bases between. CDR3 size: 13 residues. Germline CDR1 reads MGHDK; CDR2 reads SYGVNS. The DNA of the CDR3 is TGTGCCAGCACGCGGGGCCCGAACACTGAAGCTTTCTTT. Residues: CASTRGPNTEAFF.

For the CDR3, the DNA is TGTGCCAGTAGTATAGGGCAGGTTTATCAGCCCCAGCATTTT. Translating gives CASSIGQVYQPQHF. The V call is TRBV19, the J call TRBJ1-5; D gene unclear. This CDR3 contains 14 residues. V was clipped by 1 base and J by 5 bases, with 9 bases between them. Germline V lookup: CDR1 LNHDA, CDR2 SQIVND (reference sequence). Supplemented by reference TRBV19 and TRBJ1-5, the full variable domain reads DGGITQSPKYLFRKEGQNVTLSCEQNLNHDAMYWYRQDPGQGLRLIYYSQIVNDFQKGDIAEGYSVSREKKESFPLTVTSAQKNPTAFYLCASSIGQVYQPQHFGDGTRLSIL.

The count of this clone is one. This sequence joins TRBV3-1 (or the pseudogene TRBV3-2) and TRBJ1-2, with D tentatively TRBD1 (6 bases). In germline, CDR1 is LGHDT, CDR2 YNNKEL (reference sequence). This CDR3 comprises 16 residues. V was cut by 0 bases and J by 6 bases, with 17 bases left in between. CDR3 loop: CASSQDLQGEVHGYTF. CDR3 DNA: TGTGCCAGCAGCCAAGATTTACAGGGTGAGGTCCATGGCTACACCTTC.

The chain combines TRBV7-2 with TRBJ1-4; 8 nucleotides agree with TRBD1. V shed 2 bases, J shed 8 bases, and the junction held 7 bases outside the gene matches. Germline V gene data show CDR1 as SGHTA and CDR2 as FQGNSA. This CDR3 has 15 residues. CDR3 loop: CASSLPQGAEEKLFF. CDR3 DNA: TGTGCCAGCAGCTTACCGCAGGGGGCGGAGGAAAAACTGTTTTTT. Based on the CDR3 plus reference TRBV7-2 and TRBJ1-4, the full variable domain is GAGVSQSPSNKVTEKGKDVELRCDPISGHTALYWYRQSLGQGLEFLIYFQGNSAPDKSGLPSDRFSAERTGGSVSTLTIQRTQQEDSAVYLCASSLPQGAEEKLFFGSGTQLSVL.

This clone was seen once. The chain links TRBV10-3 to TRBJ1-5, with a tentative D call TRBD1 (6 bases). Looked up from germline, CDR1 is ENHRY and CDR2 is SYGVKD. The CDR3 sequence is 16 residues long. V lost 2 bases to trimming and J lost 6 bases, with 17 bases between them. The CDR3 region is CAISESGGAMGQPQHF. The CDR3 DNA is TGTGCCATCAGTGAGAGTGGGGGGGCGATGGGTCAGCCCCAGCATTTT.

The rearrangement links TRBV5-6 to TRBJ2-7; D is ambiguous. CDR3 size: 13 residues. Trimming stripped 0 bases from V and 0 bases from J, with 4 bases between. The V gene's germline CDR1 is SGHDT and CDR2 YYEEEE. CDR3 sequence: CASSLGSSYEQYF. Written as DNA, the CDR3 is TGTGCCAGCAGCTTGGGCAGCTCCTACGAGCAGTACTTC. Full variable domain (remainder filled in from reference TRBV5-6 and TRBJ2-7): DAGVTQSPTHLIKTRGQQVTLRCSPKSGHDTVSWYQQALGQGPQFIFQYYEEEERQRGNFPDRFSGHQFPNYSSELNVNALLLGDSALYLCASSLGSSYEQYFGPGTRLTVT.

The chain uses TRBV5-1 and TRBJ2-3; 8 positions agree with TRBD2. V was clipped by 3 bases and J by 6 bases; unmatched bases: 12. The CDR3 is 16 amino acids. CDR1 and CDR2 from the germline V gene are SGHRS and YFSETQ. Here the CDR3 reads CASSSGLAGGGDTQYF. CDR3 in DNA: TGCGCCAGCAGCTCCGGGCTAGCGGGCGGCGGGGATACGCAGTATTTT.

The chain links TRBV9 to TRBJ2-5, with 11 positions matching TRBD1. V shed 3 bases and J 2 bases; nucleotides not matched to a gene: 3. Germline assignment: CDR1 SGDLS and CDR2 YYNGEE. The CDR3 consists of 15 residues. The CDR3 coding sequence is TGTGCCAGCAGCGCCGGGACAGGGGGTCAAGAGACCCAGTACTTC. Translated: CASSAGTGGQETQYF.

The J gene is TRBJ1-5, the V gene TRBV18; D perhaps matches TRBD1 (5 bases). The V end was cut by 4 bases, the J end by 3 bases, with 13 bases between. CDR3 size: 15 residues. Per the germline V gene, CDR1 is KGHSH and CDR2 is LQKENI. CDR3 loop: CASSLDAGSNQPQHF. CDR3 sequence (DNA): TGTGCCAGCTCACTTGATGCAGGGTCCAATCAGCCCCAGCATTTT. Full variable domain (outside the CDR3, taken from reference TRBV18 and TRBJ1-5): NAGVMQNPRHLVRRRGQEARLRCSPMKGHSHVYWYRQLPEEGLKFMVYLQKENIIDESGMPKERFSAEFPKEGPSILRIQQVVRGDSAAYFCASSLDAGSNQPQHFGDGTRLSIL.

V usage is TRBV7-9 and J usage is TRBJ1-4; no clear D gene. The CDR3 runs 13 residues. V was trimmed by 4 bases and J by 3 bases, leaving 6 bases between them. Germline CDR1 and CDR2: SEHNR and FQNEAQ (reference sequence). The CDR3 is CASSSVSNEKLFF. The CDR3 DNA sequence: TGTGCCAGCAGCTCCGTATCTAATGAAAAACTGTTTTTT.

This chain connects TRBV5-1 to TRBJ2-5, with 7 bases lining up with TRBD2. Germline-derived CDR1 and CDR2 are SGHRS and YFSETQ. The CDR3 spans 15 residues. The V and J ends lost 1 base and 3 bases, in that order; junction bases with no gene match: 6. The CDR3 bases are TGCGCCAGCAGCTTGAACGGGGGGTCCGAAGAGACCCAGTACTTC. Its protein product is CASSLNGGSEETQYF.

The J gene is TRBJ2-3, the V gene TRBV5-4, with D unclear. Trimming removed 2 bases at V and 3 bases at J, with 4 bases between. CDR1 is SGHNT and CDR2 is YYREEE in the germline V gene (reference sequence). CDR3 length: 12 amino acids. CDR3 sequence: CASSFRTDTQYF. CDR3 nucleotide sequence: TGTGCCAGCAGCTTCAGGACAGATACGCAGTATTTT.

The chain combines TRBV2 with TRBJ1-2, with D possibly being TRBD1 (5 bases). Trimming stripped 1 base from V and 10 bases from J, with 13 bases between. CDR1 and CDR2 from the germline V gene are SNHLY and FYNNEI. This CDR3 comprises 13 residues. CDR3 nucleotides: TGTGCCAGCAGTGAAGGAGGAGACAGCTACTACACCTTC. This codes for CASSEGGDSYYTF. Variable domain in full (rest from reference TRBV2 and TRBJ1-2): EPEVTQTPSHQVTQMGQEVILRCVPISNHLYFYWYRQILGQKVEFLVSFYNNEISEKSEIFDDQFSVERPDGSNFTLKIRSTKLEDSAMYFCASSEGGDSYYTFGSGTRLTVV.

The V and J genes are TRBV29-1 and TRBJ2-3, with 11 bases matching TRBD1. CDR1 and CDR2 (germline): SQVTM, ANQGSEA. The J segment lost 5 bases and the V segment lost 6 bases, leaving 4 bases of the junction unmatched. This CDR3 spans 13 amino acids. The CDR3 nucleotides are TGCAGCGTGTCGGGACAGGGGGTAGATACGCAGTATTTT. Amino acids: CSVSGQGVDTQYF.